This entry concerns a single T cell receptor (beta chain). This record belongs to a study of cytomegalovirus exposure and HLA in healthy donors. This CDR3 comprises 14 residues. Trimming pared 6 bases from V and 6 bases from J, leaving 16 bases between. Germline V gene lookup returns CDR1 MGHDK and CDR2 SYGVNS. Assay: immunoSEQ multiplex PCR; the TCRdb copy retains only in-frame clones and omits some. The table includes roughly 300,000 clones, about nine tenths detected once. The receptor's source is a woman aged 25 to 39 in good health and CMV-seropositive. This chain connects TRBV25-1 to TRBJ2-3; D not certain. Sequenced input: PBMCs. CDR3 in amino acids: CASRRSKLADTQYF. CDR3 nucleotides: TGTGCCAGCAGAAGGAGCAAGTTGGCTGATACGCAGTATTTT.